The rows below give T cell receptor beta chains drawn from one sample of a study of shared clonotypes between healthy human individuals. Here immunoSEQ multiplex PCR was the method, and the copy in TCRdb shows in-frame clones only, minus some. The table lists hundreds of thousands of clones, roughly 70% of them singletons. The material sequenced was memory CD4+ T cells sorted from blood. Every receptor here comes from a woman aged 25 to 45 in good health. Each CDR3 is given with its conserved first and last residue. D genes are given only for firm matches. Where a row states a size, it is once, few, many or the class of an expanded clone; other rows omit it.

clone_size | d_call | j_call | v_call | cdr3_nt | cdr3_aa
. | . | TRBJ1-1 | TRBV13 | TGTGCCAGCAGCTTAGGCACCGCACGGCCTGGGGCTTTCTTT | CASSLGTARPGAFF
. | . | TRBJ2-7 | TRBV7-9 | TGTGCCAGCAGCACCGGCGCGCAGGGCCTAATCCCCTACGAGCAGTACTTC | CASSTGAQGLIPYEQYF
. | . | TRBJ2-1 | TRBV4-1 | TGCGCCAGCAGCCAAGTCGGCCCCAAGTTAGAGTCCTACAATGAGCAGTTCTTC | CASSQVGPKLESYNEQFF
. | TRBD2 | TRBJ2-5 | TRBV7-6 | TGTGCCAGCAGCTTAGTAGTAGCGGGGGGAGAGACCCAGTACTTC | CASSLVVAGGETQYF
. | TRBD1 | TRBJ1-1 | TRBV10-2 | TGCGCCAGCAGTGCCACAGGGGGAAACCAAAGGATCACTGAAGCTTTCTTT | CASSATGGNQRITEAFF
. | . | TRBJ2-6 | TRBV7-8 | TGTGCCAGCACTTATGCTGGGGCCAACGTCCTGACTTTC | CASTYAGANVLTF
. | . | TRBJ1-1 | TRBV25-1 | TGTGCCAGCAGTGTCGGGGGTGGGTACACTGAAGCTTTCTTT | CASSVGGGYTEAFF
. | TRBD1 | TRBJ1-1 | TRBV7-8 | TGTGCCAGCAGGACGACAGGGCACACTGAAGCTTTCTTT | CASRTTGHTEAFF
. | . | TRBJ2-5 | TRBV7-2 | TGTGCCAGCAGCTTGGGGGACGGCCATACGGAGACCCAGTACTTC | CASSLGDGHTETQYF
. | . | TRBJ1-2 | TRBV6-1 | TGTGCCAGCAGTTCCCCCCCGCACAGGAGCTATGGCTACACCTTC | CASSSPPHRSYGYTF
. | . | TRBJ1-5 | TRBV6-1 | TGTGCCAGCAGTGATTTAGCCGGTTATCAGCCCCAGCATTTT | CASSDLAGYQPQHF
few | TRBD1 | TRBJ1-3 | TRBV6-1 | TGTGCCAGCAGTGAAGGGACAGGGGGCGGAAACACCATATATTTT | CASSEGTGGGNTIYF
. | . | TRBJ1-2 | TRBV6-5 | TGTGCCAGCAGTTACGGCGATAAAGGCTATGGCTACACCTTC | CASSYGDKGYGYTF
. | . | TRBJ1-4 | TRBV5-8 | TGTGCCAGCAGCGGAGGAATATCTAATGAAAAACTGTTTTTT | CASSGGISNEKLFF
. | TRBD2 | TRBJ2-1 | TRBV7-4 | TGTGCCAGCAGCTTAGGATTTGTCGGGAAGCGGGAGAGATACAATGAGCAGTTCTTC | CASSLGFVGKRERYNEQFF
. | . | TRBJ1-2 | TRBV11-3 | TGTGCCAGCAGCCGTCGACGGGGGGCGTATGGCTACACCTTC | CASSRRRGAYGYTF
. | TRBD2 | TRBJ2-3 | TRBV7-3 | TGTGCCAGCAGCTTAATGATAGCGGGAGGGGCTAGCACAGATACGCAGTATTTT | CASSLMIAGGASTDTQYF
. | . | TRBJ1-1 | TRBV6-1 | TGTGCCAGCAGTGAAAGGTTGACAATAAACACTGAAGCTTTCTTT | CASSERLTINTEAFF
many | . | TRBJ2-2 | TRBV11-3 | TGTGCCAGCAGCTTAGGGACCTTCGGGACCGGGGAGCTGTTTTTT | CASSLGTFGTGELFF
. | TRBD2 | TRBJ2-3 | TRBV6-5 | TGTGCCAGCAGTTACTCTAGCGGGAGATCAGATACGCAGTATTTT | CASSYSSGRSDTQYF
few | TRBD2 | TRBJ2-5 | TRBV6-1 | TGTGCCAGCAGTGAAGTGGGACTAGCGGGTTTTGAGACCCAGTACTTC | CASSEVGLAGFETQYF
. | TRBD1 | TRBJ1-2 | TRBV4-1 | TGCGCCAGCAGCCAACAGGGGGCTCGAGGCTACACCTTC | CASSQQGARGYTF
once | . | TRBJ2-2 | TRBV19 | TGTGCCAGTACCAAGACTCTTATCGGCACCGGGGAGCTGTTTTTT | CASTKTLIGTGELFF
few | . | TRBJ1-5 | TRBV2 | TGTGCCAGCAGTCTTGATAGCAATCAGCCCCAGCATTTT | CASSLDSNQPQHF
. | . | TRBJ1-5 | TRBV7-3 | TGTGCCAGCAGCTTAAACGGGGGAGATCAGCCCCAGCATTTT | CASSLNGGDQPQHF
. | TRBD1 | TRBJ1-5 | TRBV6-6 | TGTGCCAGCCGGGACAGGAATCAGCCCCAGCATTTT | CASRDRNQPQHF
few | TRBD1 | TRBJ2-7 | TRBV28 | TGTGCCAGCAGTTTGACAGGGGGCATAGGCTACGAGCAGTACTTC | CASSLTGGIGYEQYF
. | . | TRBJ1-2 | TRBV7-8 | TGTGCCAGCAGCCCCCGGACAGACCATGGCTATGGCTACACCTTC | CASSPRTDHGYGYTF
. | . | TRBJ1-2 | TRBV28 | TGTGCCAGCAGTTCGGGGGGGGCCAACTATGGCTACACCTTC | CASSSGGANYGYTF
. | . | TRBJ1-2 | TRBV2 | TGTGCCAGCAGTACGGGCGGTCAGGGGCTGTATGGCTACACCTTC | CASSTGGQGLYGYTF
. | TRBD1 | TRBJ2-7 | TRBV5-6 | TGTGCCAGCAACTTCTGGAAATTGAGGGACAGATCCTACGAGCAGTACTTC | CASNFWKLRDRSYEQYF
. | TRBD2 | TRBJ2-7 | TRBV28 | TGTGCCAGCACTCTGACTAGCGGGTTCTCCTACGAGCAGTACTTC | CASTLTSGFSYEQYF
. | TRBD2 | TRBJ2-3 | TRBV5-1 | TGCGCCAGCAGCTCCAGCGGGAGTAGAGCAGATACGCAGTATTTT | CASSSSGSRADTQYF
few | TRBD2 | TRBJ2-3 | TRBV11-3 | TGTGCCAGCAGCTTAGGGACTAGCCATGAGGATACGCAGTATTTT | CASSLGTSHEDTQYF
. | TRBD2 | TRBJ2-7 | TRBV28 | TGTGCCAGCATCCCCTCGACTAGCGAATCCTACGAGCAGTACTTC | CASIPSTSESYEQYF
. | . | TRBJ2-7 | TRBV2 | TGTGCCAGCAGGGACAGCCCTTCCTACGAGCAGTACTTC | CASRDSPSYEQYF
. | TRBD2 | TRBJ2-6 | TRBV9 | TGTGCCAGCAGGGGGTCCGGGACTACAATTCCCCCCGGGGCCAACGTCCTGACTTTC | CASRGSGTTIPPGANVLTF
. | TRBD2 | TRBJ2-1 | TRBV28 | TGTGCCAGCAGCCTTACTAGCGGGAGTAAGTTCTTC | CASSLTSGSKFF
. | TRBD1 | TRBJ1-1 | TRBV19 | TGTGCCAGTAGATTGGACAGGGCCGGGACTGAAGCTTTCTTT | CASRLDRAGTEAFF
. | . | TRBJ2-1 | TRBV27 | TGTGCCAGCAGTCTTTGGCTATCGGGGGAGCAGTTCTTC | CASSLWLSGEQFF
. | . | TRBJ1-1 | TRBV28 | TGTGCCAGCAGCCCCTGGGGGTCGGGCACTGAAGCTTTCTTT | CASSPWGSGTEAFF
. | . | TRBJ1-2 | TRBV7-9 | TGTGCCAGCAGCTTCGGGGGACTCTATGGCTACACCTTC | CASSFGGLYGYTF
. | . | TRBJ2-7 | TRBV29-1 | TGCAGCGTTGGGGAACAGGGCTACGAGCAGTACTTC | CSVGEQGYEQYF
. | . | TRBJ1-1 | TRBV7-9 | TGTGCCAGCAGCTTAGATTCTTCCGAAGATGAAGCTTTCTTT | CASSLDSSEDEAFF
few | . | TRBJ2-7 | TRBV25-1 | TGTGCCAGCGGCATGAGGGCCTACGAGCAGTACTTC | CASGMRAYEQYF
. | TRBD2 | TRBJ2-7 | TRBV28 | TGTGCCAGCAGTTTACTCGGACGGGAGGCTCACGGCGAGCAGTACTTC | CASSLLGREAHGEQYF
once | . | TRBJ2-5 | TRBV18 | TGTGCCAGCTCACCTCGGGACGGTGGGGAGACCCAGTACTTC | CASSPRDGGETQYF
. | TRBD2 | TRBJ2-1 | TRBV10-1 | TGCGCCAGCAGTGAGTCCAGCGGGGTTCCGTTCTTC | CASSESSGVPFF
. | TRBD1 | TRBJ2-3 | TRBV10-1 | TGCGCCAGCAGTCCCGGGACAGGGTTCCCTCCGCAGTATTTT | CASSPGTGFPPQYF
. | TRBD1 | TRBJ2-2 | TRBV5-1 | TGCGCCAGCAGCTTGGCCTACGACAGGGACCCACCCGGGGAGCTGTTTTTT | CASSLAYDRDPPGELFF
once | TRBD1 | TRBJ2-7 | TRBV28 | TGTGCCAGCACCCTGACAGGGGTCTACGAGCAGTACTTC | CASTLTGVYEQYF
once | . | TRBJ2-2 | TRBV11-2 | TGTGCCAGCAGCTTAGGTTTGAACACCGGGGAGCTGTTTTTT | CASSLGLNTGELFF
. | . | TRBJ2-7 | TRBV6-6 | TGTGCCAGCAGTTACTCGAGCTACCCACAACCGTCTGAGCAGTACTTC | CASSYSSYPQPSEQYF
. | . | TRBJ2-7 | TRBV28 | TGTGCCACCGGAATCTACGAGCAGTACTTC | CATGIYEQYF